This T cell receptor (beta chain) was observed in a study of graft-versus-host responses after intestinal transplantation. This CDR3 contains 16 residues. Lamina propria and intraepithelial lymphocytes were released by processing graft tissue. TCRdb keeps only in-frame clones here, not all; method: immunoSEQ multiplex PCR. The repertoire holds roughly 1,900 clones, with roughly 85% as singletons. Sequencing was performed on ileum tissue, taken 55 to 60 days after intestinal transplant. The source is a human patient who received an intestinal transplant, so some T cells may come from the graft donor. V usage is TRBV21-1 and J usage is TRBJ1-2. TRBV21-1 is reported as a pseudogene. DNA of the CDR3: TGTGCCAGCAGGGCTCCCTTTAGGGCTTTGGGCTATGGCTACACCTTC. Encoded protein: CASRAPFRALGYGYTF.